Following are 12 T cell receptor beta chains from one sample sequenced in a study of blood T cells in healthy people across ages. Using a J-beta primer mix together with a sample-barcoded 5' primer, a second PCR was run for about 6 to 12 cycles. TCRdb re-analysed the 5' RACE reads in MiXCR, keeping a single row per CDR3 protein. The sample records 710,000 or so distinct CDR3 sequences, about 30% being singletons. Sequencing was carried out using blood. These TCRs come from an elderly woman in good health.

With respect to this clonotype: A read error may explain this, as a much larger clone is one base away. The chain combines TRBV5-1 with TRBJ2-5; 7 bases match TRBD1. The end of the DNA is better explained by TRBJ2-7, so the J call may be wrong. The CDR3 is 15 residues long. The germline gives CDR1 SGHRS, CDR2 YFSETQ. CDR3 bases: TGCGCCAGCAGCTCGGCTAGAGACAGGGTCTACGAGCAGTACTTC. This codes for CASSSARDRVYEQYF.

The chain couples TRBV7-2 to TRBJ2-2, with 7 positions matching TRBD1. Germline assignment: CDR1 SGHTA and CDR2 FQGNSA. The CDR3 consists of 14 residues. For the CDR3, the DNA is TGTGCTTGTAAGGGACAGACGAACACCGGGGAGCTGTTTTTT. Amino acid sequence: CACKGQTNTGELFF.

Regarding this clonotype: A much larger clone is a single base away; this may be a read error. The V gene is TRBV5-1, the J gene TRBJ2-5; 8 bases map to TRBD2. Trimming took 0 bases from V and 11 from J; bases not matched to a gene: 12. Per germline, CDR1 SGHRS and CDR2 YFSETQ. The CDR3 has 15 residues. CDR3 DNA sequence: TGCGCCAGCAGCTTGGCCGTCGGGGGGGGCAATGAGCAGTACTTC. Encoded protein: CASSLAVGGGNEQYF.

In this sample, this clonotype turned up a few times. The V call is TRBV3-1, the J call TRBJ2-2; D gene unclear. Trimming removed 4 bases at V and 2 bases at J, with 11 bases between. The CDR3 sequence is 15 residues long. CDR1 LGHDT and CDR2 YNNKEL come from the germline V gene (reference sequence). CDR3: CASSLRSFNTGELFF. The DNA of the CDR3 is TGTGCCAGCAGCCTCCGGAGTTTTAACACCGGGGAGCTGTTTTTT.

Details on this clonotype: This could be a read error, since a much larger clone is one nucleotide away. The chain has TRBV12-3 or TRBV12-4 and TRBJ2-1; TRBD1 matches 7 bases. The trim removed 6 bases at V and 9 bases at J, leaving 17 bases unmatched. The CDR3 spans 16 residues. DNA of the CDR3: TGTGCCAGCAGAAGGACAGGCAAGAACTCAATGCCTGAGCAGTTCTTC. It specifies CASRRTGKNSMPEQFF.

This clonotype was found many times. The rearrangement uses TRBV20-1 and TRBJ1-2; 7 bases fit TRBD1. Germline CDR1 and CDR2: DFQATT and SNEGSKA (reference sequence). The trim removed 1 base at V and 5 bases at J, leaving 10 bases unmatched. This CDR3 is built from 15 residues. Written as DNA, the CDR3 is TGCAGTGCTAGAGGACTTCAGGGGGAAAAGTATGGCTACACCTTC. Translated: CSARGLQGEKYGYTF.

Turning to this clonotype: A much larger clone is a single base away; this may be a read error. This chain joins TRBV7-2 and TRBJ2-1; D possibly uses TRBD1 or TRBD2 (5 bases each). CDR1 and CDR2 (germline): SGHTA, FQGNSA. V gave up 5 bases and J gave up 6 bases, with 14 bases separating them. The CDR3 sequence is 14 residues long. CDR3: CASSPSRTSNEQFF. DNA of the CDR3: TGTGCCAGCAGCCCTAGCCGGACAAGCAATGAGCAGTTCTTC.

This clonotype was observed at least ten times. The chain uses TRBV5-1 and TRBJ2-5; 8 bases line up with TRBD1. The V gene end was trimmed by 6 bases and the J gene end by 7 bases; junction bases not matched to a gene: 8. The length of the CDR3 is 13 residues. Germline CDR1 and CDR2: SGHRS and YFSETQ. DNA of the CDR3: TGCGCCAGCAACCCGGGACAGGCGTGGACCCAGTACTTC. Its translation: CASNPGQAWTQYF.

The sample holds a few counts of this clonotype. It may be a read error: a sequence one base away is much more abundant. The chain couples TRBV7-3 to TRBJ2-1; D not resolved. Germline CDR1 is SGHTA and CDR2 is FQGTGA. Trimming left V 2 bases short and J 0 bases short, with 11 bases between. CDR3 length: 16 amino acids. The DNA for the CDR3 is TGTGCCAGCAGCTTAGGTAGCACCAGCTCCTACAATGAGCAGTTCTTC. It is translated as CASSLGSTSSYNEQFF.

This chain joins TRBV20-1 and TRBJ2-7; 8 bases align to TRBD2. J was trimmed by 1 base and V by 6 bases; bases with no gene match: 8. The length of the CDR3 is 14 residues. Looked up from germline, CDR1 is DFQATT and CDR2 is SNEGSKA (reference sequence). DNA of the CDR3: TGCAGTGCAGCTAGCGGGTGGGGTTCCTACGAGCAGTACTTC. Its protein is CSAASGWGSYEQYF.

This clonotype was detected only once. The rearrangement joins TRBV7-3 to TRBJ1-1; unclear D gene. The CDR3 runs to 16 residues. The germline V gene encodes CDR1 SGHTA and CDR2 FQGTGA. V was clipped by 4 bases and J by 4 bases, with 19 bases between them. The CDR3: CASSSRPTAGITEAFF. The CDR3 DNA reads as TGTGCCAGCAGCTCAAGACCGACGGCGGGGATCACTGAAGCTTTCTTT. The full variable domain, its missing parts supplied by reference TRBV7-3 and TRBJ1-1, is GAGVSQTPSNKVTEKGKYVELRCDPISGHTALYWYRQSLGQGPEFLIYFQGTGAADDSGLPNDRFFAVRPEGSVSTLKIQRTERGDSAVYLCASSSRPTAGITEAFFGQGTRLTVV.

The chain links TRBV2 to TRBJ1-2, with 8 nucleotides matching TRBD1. V trimming: 7 bases; J trimming: 8 bases; junction bases outside the gene matches: 9. CDR1 is SNHLY and CDR2 is FYNNEI in the germline V gene. CDR3 size: 13 residues. The CDR3 sequence is CASTIGQGRGYTF. For the CDR3, the DNA is TGTGCCAGCACAATCGGACAGGGAAGAGGCTACACCTTC.